The following is a TCR beta chain sequence with its context. There are 13 residues in the CDR3. Germline assignment: CDR1 SGHAT and CDR2 FQNNGV. J was trimmed by 3 bases and V by 3 bases; bases with no gene match: 1. This entry comes from a study of blood T cell repertoires in COVID-19. Study-level background: Collection of acute and convalescent COVID-19 samples took place in the United States, Italy and Spain.

The table came from immunoSEQ multiplex PCR; TCRdb's copy has only in-frame clones and leaves some out. This sample has approximately 90,000 clones, with about 74% found just once. Sample: peripheral blood. This clonotype was obtained from a human donor in a cohort sampled during active COVID-19. The gene calls are TRBV11-2 and TRBJ2-7; 8 bases fit TRBD2. The CDR3 DNA is TGTGCCAGCAGCTTTCTAGCGGGCTACGAGCAGTACTTC. This encodes CASSFLAGYEQYF.